This is a list of T cell receptor beta chains from one sample in a study of blood T cell repertoires in COVID-19. Sequencing was performed with immunoSEQ multiplex PCR; in TCRdb, only in-frame clones are kept and a portion is missing. The sample records tens of thousands of clones, 87% being singletons. Material: peripheral blood. Receptors originate from a woman in her forties or fifties with active or convalescent COVID-19. CDR3s include the opening cysteine and the closing phenylalanine or tryptophan. A D gene is named only where the DNA matches it firmly. The size of a clone is reported for some rows only, either as once, few or many, or as a class for expanded clones.

v_call,j_call,clone_size,d_call,cdr3_aa,cdr3_nt
TRBV3-1/TRBV3-2,TRBJ1-1,.,.,CASSPLVQGATEAFF,TGTGCCAGCAGCCCCCTGGTACAGGGAGCCACTGAAGCTTTCTTT
TRBV7-8,TRBJ1-5,.,.,CASSLGQNNQPQHF,TGTGCCAGCAGCTTAGGACAAAACAATCAGCCCCAGCATTTT
TRBV6-5,TRBJ1-1,.,.,CASTHGGLGTEAFF,TGTGCCAGCACTCACGGAGGCCTAGGAACTGAAGCTTTCTTT
TRBV18,TRBJ2-7,.,TRBD1,CASSRPARGISYEQYF,TGTGCCAGCTCCCGTCCCGCCAGGGGGATTTCCTACGAGCAGTACTTC
TRBV5-6,TRBJ1-1,.,.,CASGQDLTSNTEAFF,TGTGCCAGCGGCCAAGATTTGACATCGAACACTGAAGCTTTCTTT
TRBV24-1,TRBJ2-3,.,TRBD1,CATSDAGTGGAGQADTQYF,TGTGCCACCAGTGATGCCGGGACAGGGGGCGCCGGTCAAGCTGATACGCAGTATTTT
TRBV25-1,TRBJ1-5,few,.,CASSIGNQPQHF,TGTGCCAGCAGTATCGGGAATCAGCCCCAGCATTTT
TRBV10-3,TRBJ2-3,.,TRBD1,CATYRDRSTDTQYF,TGTGCCACCTACCGGGACAGGTCCACAGATACGCAGTATTTT
TRBV6-5,TRBJ2-7,.,TRBD1,CASSYGRGSYYEQYF,TGTGCCAGCAGTTACGGCAGGGGGTCCTACTACGAGCAGTACTTC
TRBV5-4,TRBJ1-5,.,TRBD1,CASSLKGASNQPQHF,TGTGCCAGCAGCTTGAAGGGGGCCAGCAATCAGCCCCAGCATTTT
TRBV6-6,TRBJ2-7,.,TRBD1,CASSPDRSGTGSSYEQYF,TGTGCCAGCAGTCCAGACCGTTCTGGGACAGGGTCGTCCTACGAGCAGTACTTC
TRBV30,TRBJ1-1,.,TRBD1,CAWRADRANTEAFF,TGTGCCTGGAGAGCAGACAGGGCGAACACTGAAGCTTTCTTT
TRBV5-1,TRBJ1-3,.,.,CASSLIGGVSSGNTIYF,TGCGCCAGCAGCTTGATCGGAGGGGTCAGCTCTGGAAACACCATATATTTT
TRBV7-9,TRBJ1-2,.,.,CASGASNGYTF,TGTGCCAGCGGTGCGTCGAACGGCTACACCTTC
TRBV2,TRBJ1-2,.,TRBD1,CASRAGTGGFYGYTF,TGTGCCAGCAGGGCCGGGACAGGGGGCTTCTATGGCTACACCTTC
TRBV5-1,TRBJ2-2,.,TRBD2,CASSAGDYPGTGELFF,TGCGCCAGCAGCGCTGGGGACTATCCCGGCACCGGGGAGCTGTTTTTT
TRBV19,TRBJ1-5,.,TRBD1,CASSTGQGESRPQHF,TGTGCCAGTAGTACGGGACAGGGGGAAAGTCGGCCCCAGCATTTT
TRBV5-1,TRBJ1-1,.,.,CASSLARNTEAFF,TGCGCCAGCAGCTTGGCCAGGAACACTGAAGCTTTCTTT
TRBV7-2,TRBJ2-7,.,TRBD1,CASSRAGGNYEQYF,TGTGCCAGCAGCCGGGCAGGGGGAAACTACGAGCAGTACTTC
TRBV5-6,TRBJ1-1,.,.,CASSLRTPNTEAFF,TGTGCCAGCAGCTTGCGGACACCGAACACTGAAGCTTTCTTT
TRBV27,TRBJ1-6,.,TRBD1,CASRIIWDRSSYNSPLHF,TGTGCCAGCAGAATAATATGGGACAGGAGCTCCTATAATTCACCCCTCCACTTT
TRBV30,TRBJ1-3,.,.,CAWSPGGISGNTIYF,TGTGCCTGGAGTCCCGGGGGGATCTCTGGAAACACCATATATTTT
TRBV3-1/TRBV3-2,TRBJ1-6,.,.,CASSQGTFNSPLHF,TGTGCCAGCAGTCAAGGGACTTTTAATTCACCCCTCCACTTT
TRBV7-8,TRBJ1-1,.,TRBD1,CASSSKQGVEAFF,TGTGCCAGCAGCTCGAAACAGGGGGTTGAAGCTTTCTTT
TRBV12-3/TRBV12-4,TRBJ1-2,.,.,CASSGGFGYTF,TGTGCCAGCAGTGGGGGGTTCGGCTACACCTTC
TRBV19,TRBJ1-1,.,.,CASSIDGGANTEAFF,TGTGCCAGTAGTATAGATGGGGGCGCGAACACTGAAGCTTTCTTT
TRBV5-1,TRBJ2-7,.,.,CASSLDFSLMRRIHEQYF,TGCGCCAGCAGCTTGGATTTTTCGTTGATGCGCAGGATCCACGAGCAGTACTTC
TRBV30,TRBJ1-1,.,TRBD1,CAWRGDSLTSEAFF,TGTGCCTGGAGAGGGGACAGCTTAACTTCTGAAGCTTTCTTT
TRBV29-1,TRBJ1-2,.,TRBD1,CSVELTGAIYGYTF,TGCAGCGTTGAGCTGACAGGGGCCATCTATGGCTACACCTTC
TRBV7-9,TRBJ2-3,.,.,CASSPPTDTQYF,TGTGCCAGCAGCCCCCCGACAGATACGCAGTATTTT
TRBV5-8,TRBJ2-2,.,TRBD1,CASSLPRDRGSSVTGELFF,TGTGCCAGCAGCCTTCCCCGGGACAGGGGTTCGTCAGTCACCGGGGAGCTGTTTTTT
TRBV7-3,TRBJ2-1,.,TRBD1,CASSPQGGEVNNEQFF,TGTGCCAGCAGCCCCCAAGGGGGCGAAGTCAACAATGAGCAGTTCTTC
TRBV6-5,TRBJ1-3,.,.,CASYAGVGSIYF,TGTGCCAGTTATGCAGGGGTTGGCTCCATATATTTT
TRBV7-2,TRBJ2-7,few,TRBD2,CASSLVGAGAYEQYF,TGTGCCAGCAGCCTGGTGGGTGCGGGAGCCTACGAGCAGTACTTC
TRBV3-1/TRBV3-2,TRBJ2-6,.,.,CASSPTSSGANVLTF,TGTGCCAGCAGCCCGACAAGCTCTGGGGCCAACGTCCTGACTTTC
TRBV9,TRBJ2-3,.,TRBD2,CASSVGTSGGAGTDTQYF,TGTGCCAGCAGCGTAGGGACTAGCGGGGGGGCCGGCACAGATACGCAGTATTTT
TRBV4-3,TRBJ1-4,once,.,CASSQGKQGGNEKLFF,TGCGCCAGCAGCCAAGGGAAGCAGGGAGGTAACGAAAAACTGTTTTTT
TRBV6-1,TRBJ1-2,.,.,CASSESLGYTF,TGTGCCAGCAGTGAATCTTTGGGCTACACCTTC
TRBV24-1,TRBJ2-5,.,.,CATSDFRETQYF,TGTGCCACCAGTGATTTCCGAGAGACCCAGTACTTC
TRBV7-9,TRBJ2-5,.,TRBD2,CASRGGTSGGQVRETQYF,TGTGCCAGCAGGGGCGGGACTAGCGGGGGACAGGTCCGGGAGACCCAGTACTTC
TRBV27,TRBJ2-7,.,TRBD1,CASRPRGGVSMGYF,TGTGCCAGCAGACCCCGAGGGGGCGTGTCTATGGGGTACTTC
TRBV5-5,TRBJ2-3,.,.,CASDKRVPRPDTQYF,TGTGCCAGCGACAAGCGGGTCCCCAGGCCAGATACGCAGTATTTT
TRBV6-1,TRBJ1-4,.,TRBD1,CASSEGQGIEKLFF,TGTGCCAGCAGTGAGGGACAGGGGATTGAAAAACTGTTTTTT